This TCR beta chain came from a study of blood T cell repertoires in COVID-19. For the study at large: What the recovered Cohort 3 donors had was two negative PCRs, clearance, or symptom resolution. PBMCs, B-cell-depleted T cells, or T cells provided the cDNA or gDNA that made up the material.

Source study methods: The assay estimated nucleated cells by amplifying reference gene primers. Assay used: immunoSEQ multiplex PCR; TCRdb lists only in-frame clones, some missing. V, J and clone size are taken as reported in that table, and D and trimming were inferred from the DNA itself. The table has approximately 240,000 clones, approximately 87% seen once. Study members were between roughly 18 and 100 years old and lived in fewer than 30 US regions. The sequence came from a woman aged 50 to 65 in a cohort exposed to, infected with or recovered from COVID-19 (not recorded which). What was sequenced was PBMCs or T cells enriched from blood (not recorded which).

The DNA for the CDR3 is TGTGCCAGCAGCCAAGATCACCCAAGCTCCCCTCGAGAGACCCAGTACTTC. This sequence encodes CASSQDHPSSPRETQYF. V usage is TRBV3-1 (or the pseudogene TRBV3-2) and J usage is TRBJ2-5; no definite D call. The V gene lost 0 bases and the J gene lost 4 bases, with 18 bases spanning the gap. CDR3 size: 17 residues. CDR1 and CDR2 from the germline V gene are LGHDT and YNNKEL (reference sequence).